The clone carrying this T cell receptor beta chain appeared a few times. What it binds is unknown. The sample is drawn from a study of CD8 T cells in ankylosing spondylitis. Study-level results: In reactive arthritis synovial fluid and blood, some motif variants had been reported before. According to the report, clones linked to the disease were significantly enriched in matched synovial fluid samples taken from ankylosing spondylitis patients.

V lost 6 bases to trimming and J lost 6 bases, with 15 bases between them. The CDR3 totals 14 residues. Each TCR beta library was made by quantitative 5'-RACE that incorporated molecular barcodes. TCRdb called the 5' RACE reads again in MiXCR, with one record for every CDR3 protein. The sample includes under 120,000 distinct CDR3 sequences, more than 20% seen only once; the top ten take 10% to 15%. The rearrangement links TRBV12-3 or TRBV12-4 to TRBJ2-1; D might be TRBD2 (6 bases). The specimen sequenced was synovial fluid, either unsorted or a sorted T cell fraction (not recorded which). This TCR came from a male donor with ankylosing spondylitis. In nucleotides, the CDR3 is TGTGCCAGCAGGACCGGGACTCTACCCAATGAGCAGTTCTTC. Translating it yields CASRTGTLPNEQFF.